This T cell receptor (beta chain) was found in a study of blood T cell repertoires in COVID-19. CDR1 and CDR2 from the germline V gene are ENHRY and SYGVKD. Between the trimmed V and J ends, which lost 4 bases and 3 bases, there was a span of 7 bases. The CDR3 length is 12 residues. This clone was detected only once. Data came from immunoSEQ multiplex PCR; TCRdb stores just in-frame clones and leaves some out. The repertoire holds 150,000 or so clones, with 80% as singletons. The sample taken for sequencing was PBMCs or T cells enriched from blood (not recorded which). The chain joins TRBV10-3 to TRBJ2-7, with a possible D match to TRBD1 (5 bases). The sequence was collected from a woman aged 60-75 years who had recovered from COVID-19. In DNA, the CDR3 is TGTGCCATCAGTGCAGGGTTCTACGAGCAGTACTTC. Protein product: CAISAGFYEQYF.